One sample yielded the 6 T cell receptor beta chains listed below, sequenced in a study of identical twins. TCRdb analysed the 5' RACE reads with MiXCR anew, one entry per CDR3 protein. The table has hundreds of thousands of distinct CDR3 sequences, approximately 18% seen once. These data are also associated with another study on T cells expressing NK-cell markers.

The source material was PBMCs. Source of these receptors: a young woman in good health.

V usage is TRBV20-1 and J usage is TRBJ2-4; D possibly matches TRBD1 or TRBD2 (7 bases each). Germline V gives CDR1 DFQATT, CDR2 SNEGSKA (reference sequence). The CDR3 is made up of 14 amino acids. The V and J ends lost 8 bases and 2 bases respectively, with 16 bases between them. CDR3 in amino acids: CSSTRGGPKNIQYF. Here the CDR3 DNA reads TGCAGTTCCACCAGGGGGGGTCCCAAAAACATTCAGTACTTC.

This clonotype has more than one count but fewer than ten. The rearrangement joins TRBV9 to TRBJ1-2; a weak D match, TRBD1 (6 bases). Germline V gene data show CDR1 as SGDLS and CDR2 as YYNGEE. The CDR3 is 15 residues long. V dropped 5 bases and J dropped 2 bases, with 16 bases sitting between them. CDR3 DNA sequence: TGTGCCAGCAGGGGGGTTCCCGACAGGAACTATGGCTACACCTTC. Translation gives CASRGVPDRNYGYTF.

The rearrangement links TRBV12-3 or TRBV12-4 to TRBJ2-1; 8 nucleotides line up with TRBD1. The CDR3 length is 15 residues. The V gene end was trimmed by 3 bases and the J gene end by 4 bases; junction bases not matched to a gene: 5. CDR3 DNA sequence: TGTGCCAGCAGTTTCGGCAGGGGGCAGTACAATGAGCAGTTCTTC. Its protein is CASSFGRGQYNEQFF.

The CDR3 DNA is TGTGCCAGCAGCATACAGGGGTCTTTTCTAAACACCGGGGAGCTGTTTTTT. Its translation: CASSIQGSFLNTGELFF. The chain recombines TRBV9 with TRBJ2-2; 7 bases agree with TRBD1. V gave up 4 bases and J gave up 2 bases; unmatched junction bases: 11. Per germline, CDR1 SGDLS and CDR2 YYNGEE. The CDR3 loop spans 17 amino acids.

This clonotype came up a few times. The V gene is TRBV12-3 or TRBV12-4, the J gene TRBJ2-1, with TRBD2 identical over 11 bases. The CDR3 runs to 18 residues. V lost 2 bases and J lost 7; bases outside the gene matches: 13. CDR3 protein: CASSLNLGSGGAGNEQFF. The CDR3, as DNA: TGTGCCAGCAGTTTAAATTTGGGTAGCGGGGGGGCCGGGAATGAGCAGTTCTTC.

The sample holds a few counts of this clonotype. The chain's CDR3 is CASSASSGNTEAFF. DNA for the CDR3: TGCGCCAGCAGCGCAAGTTCGGGGAACACTGAAGCTTTCTTT. The chain combines TRBV5-1 with TRBJ1-1; D gene ambiguous. The CDR3 length is 14 residues. Germline V gene lookup returns CDR1 SGHRS and CDR2 YFSETQ. The germline V and J ends were trimmed by 4 bases and 1 base, with 11 bases remaining between them. The entire variable domain, with the rest obtained from reference TRBV5-1 and TRBJ1-1, is as follows: KAGVTQTPRYLIKTRGQQVTLSCSPISGHRSVSWYQQTPGQGLQFLFEYFSETQRNKGNFPGRFSGRQFSNSRSEMNVSTLELGDSALYLCASSASSGNTEAFFGQGTRLTVV.